Below, one T cell receptor (beta chain) is given with its context. What antigen it recognizes has not been identified. No clone much larger than this one lies a single base away; base qualities are absent. Participants in the prospective study were aged about 18 to 95 years, lived in about two dozen United States geographic areas, and enrolled through a virtual design. In the prospective study, participants were assigned to cohorts based on the clinical history participants reported in a screening survey and a study questionnaire. Recovered participants in ImmuneRACE Cohort 3 were defined by two consecutive negative NP/OP PCR tests, clearance by a healthcare professional, or resolution of symptoms. Mobile phlebotomists in the prospective study collected whole blood, serum and a nasopharyngeal or oropharyngeal swab from every participant. Participants in the prospective study had the option to provide additional blood draws and questionnaires over a roughly 2-month period. Before DNA extraction, prospective study blood samples were shipped either frozen or at room temperature.

The data stem from a study of blood T cell repertoires in COVID-19 (dated by TCRdb to about 2020). With respect to the entire study: The collaborator samples originated in the United States, Italy and Spain and spanned the acute and convalescent phases of COVID-19. The material from the prospective study consisted of cDNA or gDNA derived from T cells, B-cell-depleted T cells, or PBMCs. Subjects who had been exposed to COVID-19, were actively infected with it, or had recovered from it provided the deeply sampled blood TCRbeta repertoires that made up the dataset. The repertoires were released in a freely available public database meant as a resource for research on the immune response to SARS-CoV-2. Samples came from the ongoing ImmuneRACE study (first 160 participants) plus 1,254 subjects from 6 global collaborators. Nearly every sample came with metadata listing a de-identified subject ID, COVID-19 status, age in years and sex. HLA class I and class II types, where available, came from metadata supplied by the sample provider rather than from assay-based typing. General findings and caveats noted by the study authors: The quantity of clinical and demographic metadata differed by source and by participant and was supplied without curation.

TCRbeta CDR3 regions were amplified from genomic DNA using the immunoSEQ Assay, a bias-controlled multiplex PCR. The paper's processing steps were these. Nucleated cell counts per sample were estimated from amplification of reference gene primers within the assay. To quantify the absolute abundance of each unique TCRbeta CDR3 rearrangement, sequence reads were collapsed and filtered. For each sample, productive Simpson clonality was calculated as the square root of Simpson's diversity index across productive rearrangements. TCRdb holds this immuneACCESS table with in-frame rearrangements only. Some clones are missing; in checked studies, unresolved V genes explain under half, and the rest has no known cause. Clone size and V and J calls were adopted from that table, with D and trimming inferred from the DNA. The sample includes roughly 140,000 clones, with roughly 80% observed a single time. The biggest ten clones account for approximately 7.3% of the sample.

The CDR3, from cysteine to phenylalanine, totals 15 residues. Only CDR3 DNA remains: 45 bases, in frame from the first base. Sequenced: PBMCs or T cells enriched from blood (not recorded which). The TCR sequence derives from a man in his fifties or sixties who had recovered from COVID-19. The rearranged segments are TRBV7-5 and TRBJ2-2; TRBD1 is the table's D call, not checked against the DNA. TRBV7-5 is designated a pseudogene. The DNA sequence is given as TGTGCCAGAAGCCCGCAGGGGTGGCATTCCGGGGAGCTGTTTTTT. It codes for CARSPQGWHSGELFF.